The 8 T cell receptor beta chains below all came from one sample that was sequenced in a study of cytomegalovirus exposure and HLA in healthy donors. The PCR had 60 Vbeta and 13 Jbeta primers. This table comes from immunoSEQ multiplex PCR, and its TCRdb copy is limited to in-frame clones, with some not included. Of about 93,000 clones detected, about four fifths appear once; the ten largest clones hold less than 3.5%. Input material: PBMCs. The source of these receptors is a woman in her thirties or forties in good health and CMV-seronegative.

This chain joins TRBV6-5 and TRBJ1-2; TRBD1 is a possible D gene (6 bases). CDR1 is MNHEY, CDR2 SVGAGI, per germline. This CDR3 is 14 amino acids long. V was cut by 7 bases and J by 5 bases, with 17 bases left in between. CDR3 nucleotides: TGTGCCAGCACCAAGGCAGGGGAGGGTTATGGCTACACCTTC. Translation: CASTKAGEGYGYTF.

The chain links TRBV28 to TRBJ2-4; D might be TRBD1 (5 bases). Deletions cut 5 bases from V and 0 bases from J, with 14 bases between. The CDR3 is made up of 16 amino acids. Germline CDR1 MDHEN, CDR2 SYDVKM. CDR3 region: CASSPRQILAKNIQYF. The CDR3 DNA reads TGTGCCAGCAGTCCACGACAGATACTAGCCAAAAACATTCAGTACTTC.

The chain couples TRBV6-5 to TRBJ1-5; D ambiguous. Trimming took off 6 bases at V and 1 base at J, with 10 bases between the two ends. Per germline, CDR1 MNHEY and CDR2 SVGAGI. CDR3 length: 14 amino acids. Written as DNA, the CDR3 is TGTGCCAGCAGCCTATTTAAAAGCAATCAGCCCCAGCATTTT. Translation gives CASSLFKSNQPQHF.

This chain links TRBV7-2 with TRBJ1-3; 8 bases align to TRBD1. Germline V gene sequence: CDR1 SGHTA, CDR2 FQGNSA. There are 14 residues in the CDR3. Trimming at V came to 4 bases and at J to 2 bases, leaving 1 base not matched to a gene. CDR3 sequence (DNA): TGTGCCAGCAGCTCGGACAGGGCTGGAAACACCATATATTTT. Its translation is CASSSDRAGNTIYF. The entire variable domain, with the rest obtained from reference TRBV7-2 and TRBJ1-3, is as follows: GAGVSQSPSNKVTEKGKDVELRCDPISGHTALYWYRQSLGQGLEFLIYFQGNSAPDKSGLPSDRFSAERTGGSVSTLTIQRTQQEDSAVYLCASSSDRAGNTIYFGEGSWLTVV.

This clone turned up a few times. The chain couples TRBV5-5 to TRBJ1-5; D is possibly TRBD1 (5 bases). The CDR3 spans 13 residues. V lost 4 bases and J 7 bases, leaving 12 bases between the germline ends. The germline CDR1 and CDR2 sequences are SGHKS and YYEKEE (reference sequence). Here the CDR3 DNA reads TGTGCCAGCAGCCTCTTACAGGAACAGCCCCAGCATTTT. Translation: CASSLLQEQPQHF.

The chain carries TRBV5-4 and TRBJ2-7; weak D call: TRBD1 (6 bases). CDR3 length equals 12 residues. Germline CDR1 reads SGHNT; CDR2 reads YYREEE (reference sequence). Trimming took off 0 bases at V and 5 bases at J, with 6 bases between the two ends. The CDR3: CASSLDRDEQYF. Here the CDR3 DNA reads TGTGCCAGCAGCTTGGACAGGGACGAGCAGTACTTC.

The V and J genes are TRBV28 and TRBJ2-2, with 10 bases identical to TRBD2. The germline gives CDR1 MDHEN, CDR2 SYDVKM. The CDR3 is made up of 17 amino acids. V was pared by 6 bases and J by 5 bases, with 12 bases of the junction left unmatched. The CDR3 sequence is CASRGGSSGRRTGELFF. CDR3 sequence (DNA): TGTGCCAGCAGAGGGGGGTCTAGCGGGAGAAGAACCGGGGAGCTGTTTTTT.

This chain joins TRBV15 and TRBJ2-7; TRBD1 aligns across 8 bases. Germline lookup yields CDR1 LNHNV and CDR2 YYDKDF (reference sequence). V gave up 5 bases and J gave up 6 bases; unmatched junction bases: 9. The CDR3 length is 14 residues. The chain's CDR3 is CATSGPGQEGEQYF. The CDR3 DNA sequence: TGTGCCACCAGCGGTCCGGGACAGGAGGGCGAGCAGTACTTC.